These 5 T cell receptor beta chains were sequenced from one sample in a study of CD8 T cells in Susac syndrome. With random hexamers, roughly 0.45 to 1 ug RNA was reverse transcribed. From the immunoSEQ multiplex PCR reads, TCRdb called clonotypes with MiXCR, one entry per CDR3 protein. The table lists roughly 100,000 distinct CDR3 sequences, approximately 96% of them singletons. The sequencing input was CD8+ T cells from PBMCs. Receptor source: a human donor with Susac syndrome.

The chain has TRBV6-6 and TRBJ2-3; 8 bases map to TRBD2. The germline V gene has CDR1 MNHNY and CDR2 SVGAGI (reference sequence). This CDR3 region has 16 residues. J was trimmed by 1 base and V by 0 bases; bases with no gene match: 3. CDR3 DNA: TGTGCCAGCAGTTACTCGACAGCGGGGGGCACAGATACGCAGTATTTT. As protein: CASSYSTAGGTDTQYF.

This sequence joins TRBV20-1 and TRBJ2-1; D call uncertain. Trimming removed 0 bases at V and 5 bases at J, with 5 bases between. Germline V lookup: CDR1 DFQATT, CDR2 SNEGSKA (reference sequence). This CDR3 spans 12 amino acids. In DNA form, the CDR3 reads TGCAGTGCTAGAGATGCAAACAATGAGCAGTTCTTC. Translating it yields CSARDANNEQFF.

This clonotype was seen more than once but under ten times. V usage is TRBV29-1 and J usage is TRBJ1-2; 9 bases match TRBD1. The J segment lost 1 base and the V segment lost 4 bases, leaving 7 bases of the junction unmatched. This CDR3 contains 15 residues. The germline CDR1 and CDR2 sequences are SQVTM and ANQGSEA. The CDR3 loop reads CSVAPGTGLNYGYTF. The CDR3 DNA follows: TGCAGCGTTGCGCCCGGGACAGGGCTTAACTATGGCTACACCTTC.

CDR3 sequence (DNA): TGTGCCACTTCGGTTGATCAGGGGAACAATTCACCCCTCCACTTT. This codes for CATSVDQGNNSPLHF. This chain links TRBV28 with TRBJ1-6; D is perhaps TRBD1 (6 bases). From germline, CDR1 is MDHEN and CDR2 SYDVKM. The CDR3 length is 15 residues. The ends were cut back, 10 bases at V and 7 bases at J, with 20 bases in the middle.

The chain is built from TRBV27 and TRBJ2-7, with 7 bases fitting TRBD2. This CDR3 is built from 15 residues. Germline lookup yields CDR1 MNHEY and CDR2 SMNVEV (reference sequence). V shed 8 bases, J shed 4 bases, and the junction held 14 bases outside the gene matches. Here the CDR3 reads CASVLSVGGIYEQYF. The CDR3 nucleotides are TGTGCCAGCGTTCTCTCAGTCGGGGGGATTTACGAGCAGTACTTC.